This T cell receptor beta chain was recorded in a study of blood T cell repertoires in COVID-19. Germline CDR1 is SEHNR and CDR2 is FQNEAQ (reference sequence). V lost 0 bases and J lost 8; bases outside the gene matches: 5. This CDR3 comprises 15 residues. Sequenced by immunoSEQ multiplex PCR; TCRdb stores in-frame clones only, minus some. The sample has 400,000 to 550,000 clones, 87% seen once; the top ten hold about 2.1%. The receptor comes from a woman between 18 and 30 years old with acute COVID-19. Sequenced input: PBMCs or T cells enriched from blood (not recorded which). The chain recombines TRBV7-9 with TRBJ1-1, with 11 nucleotides matching TRBD1. The CDR3: CASSLAGTGGREAFF. DNA of the CDR3: TGTGCCAGCAGCTTAGCCGGGACAGGGGGTAGAGAAGCTTTCTTT.